Each of the 12 T cell receptor beta chains below was sequenced from the same sample in a study of blood T cells in healthy people across ages. Combining a sample-barcoded 5' primer with a J-beta primer mix, a second PCR ran for 7 to 11 cycles. TCRdb analysed the 5' RACE reads with MiXCR anew, one entry per CDR3 protein. The table records more than 800,000 distinct CDR3 sequences, around 26% of them present only once. Sequenced material: blood. The receptors derive from an elderly woman in good health.

This clonotype was observed many times. The V call is TRBV7-2, the J call TRBJ2-5; tentatively, D is TRBD1 (5 bases). Germline assignment: CDR1 SGHTA and CDR2 FQGNSA. The CDR3 length is 14 residues. Trimming pared 8 bases from V and 3 bases from J, leaving 16 bases between. The CDR3 coding sequence is TGTGCCAGCGGCCCCCTAGGCAGGGAAGAGACCCAGTACTTC. This translates into CASGPLGREETQYF.

This clonotype was recorded a few times. The CDR3 coding sequence is TGTGCCAGCAGCTTTCGGACTAGCATCGATGAGCAGTTCTTC. As protein: CASSFRTSIDEQFF. This rearrangement joins TRBV5-8 to TRBJ2-1; 8 nucleotides line up with TRBD2. The ends lost 2 bases at V and 8 bases at J; junction bases unmatched: 6. There are 14 residues in the CDR3. Germline loops: CDR1 SGHTS, CDR2 YDEGEE.

About this clonotype itself: An end of the junction differs from the germline gene, which may be a read error. V gene TRBV12-3 or TRBV12-4 combines with J gene TRBJ2-3, with D unclear. The CDR3 totals 12 residues. The CDR3 loop is CASSVGTDAQYF. The DNA of the CDR3 is TGTGCCAGCAGTGTCGGCACAGATGCGCAGTATTTT.

A word on this clonotype: Since a much larger clone is just one base distant, this may be a read error. The V call is TRBV7-2, the J call TRBJ2-5; 9 bases are shared with TRBD2. The DNA matches TRBJ2-4 better at its end, which makes the J call doubtful. CDR3 length: 19 amino acids. Germline V gene sequence: CDR1 SGHTA, CDR2 FQGNSA. The CDR3, as DNA: TGTGCCAGCAGCTCCAGATTGCGGGGGGGCCTTAGTGCCAAAAACATTCAGTACTTC. Its protein product is CASSSRLRGGLSAKNIQYF.

The sample holds many counts of this clonotype. The chain combines TRBV7-6 with TRBJ2-7; D call uncertain. V was shortened by 5 bases and J by 5 bases, with 13 bases between the two germline ends. The CDR3 totals 13 residues. In germline, CDR1 is SGHVS, CDR2 FNYEAQ. The CDR3 DNA reads as TGTGCCAGCAGCCCAGTAGTAGGAGACGAGCAGTACTTC. This encodes CASSPVVGDEQYF. The full variable domain, completed using reference TRBV7-6 and TRBJ2-7, is GAGVSQSPRYKVTKRGQDVALRCDPISGHVSLYWYRQALGQGPEFLTYFNYEAQQDKSGLPNDRFSAERPEGSISTLTIQRTEQRDSAMYRCASSPVVGDEQYFGPGTRLTVT.

The genes are TRBV9 and TRBJ2-3; 10 bases map to TRBD1. The V gene end was trimmed by 7 bases and the J gene end by 6 bases; junction bases not matched to a gene: 20. The CDR3 totals 18 residues. Germline V gives CDR1 SGDLS, CDR2 YYNGEE. CDR3 nucleotides: TGTGCCAGCTCAACGACAGGGGGCGCAAAGCGGGTTATCGATACGCAGTATTTT. Its translation: CASSTTGGAKRVIDTQYF. The complete variable domain, with remaining parts taken from reference TRBV9 and TRBJ2-3, reads DSGVTQTPKHLITATGQRVTLRCSPRSGDLSVYWYQQSLDQGLQFLIQYYNGEERAKGNILERFSAQQFPDLHSELNLSSLELGDSALYFCASSTTGGAKRVIDTQYFGPGTRLTVL.

The rearrangement joins TRBV27 to TRBJ1-2; weak D call: TRBD1 (5 bases). Germline V lookup: CDR1 MNHEY, CDR2 SMNVEV (reference sequence). The germline V and J ends were trimmed by 6 bases and 5 bases, with 13 bases remaining between them. CDR3 size: 13 residues. This chain's CDR3 is CASRPSGGYGYTF. Here the CDR3 DNA reads TGTGCCAGCAGACCCTCCGGGGGGTATGGCTACACCTTC.

This clonotype was counted between two and nine times. The chain is built from TRBV5-4 and TRBJ2-5, with D perhaps given as TRBD1 or TRBD2 (7 bases each). Deletions cut 1 base from V and 2 bases from J, with 15 bases between. Germline CDR1 reads SGHNT; CDR2 reads YYREEE (reference sequence). The CDR3 is 16 amino acids. The CDR3: CASSLWQGGTQETQYF. CDR3 in DNA: TGTGCCAGCAGCTTGTGGCAGGGGGGGACACAAGAGACCCAGTACTTC.

A few counts support this clonotype. CDR3 in amino acids: CSASTGRGGMETQYF. The CDR3 DNA follows: TGCAGTGCTAGTACCGGGAGAGGGGGCATGGAGACCCAGTACTTC. J is TRBJ2-7 and V is TRBV20-1, with D maybe TRBD1 (7 bases). The J call may be in error: the DNA end matches TRBJ2-5 better. The CDR3 sequence is 15 residues long. Germline values: CDR1 DFQATT, CDR2 SNEGSKA (reference sequence).

At least ten counts were recorded for this clonotype. J is TRBJ2-3 and V is TRBV11-2; D possibly corresponds to TRBD2 (5 bases). The CDR3 totals 16 residues. Germline assignment: CDR1 SGHAT and CDR2 FQNNGV. Trimming shortened V by 5 bases and J by 0 bases, and 15 bases separated the two germline ends. The CDR3 bases are TGTGCCAGCAGCGGTAGGGAAGCGGCCAGCACAGATACGCAGTATTTT. Its protein product is CASSGREAASTDTQYF.

The sample holds many counts of this clonotype. V usage is TRBV12-3 or TRBV12-4 and J usage is TRBJ2-5; the D is unclear. Trimming removed 2 bases at V and 2 bases at J, with 15 bases between. CDR3 size: 16 residues. This CDR3 reads CASSLHIRAAQETQYF. The CDR3 coding sequence is TGTGCCAGCAGTTTACATATTCGGGCAGCTCAAGAGACCCAGTACTTC.

At least ten counts were recorded for this clonotype. The chain employs TRBV18 and TRBJ1-1; D remains unclear. This CDR3 spans 13 amino acids. The germline V gene encodes CDR1 KGHSH and CDR2 LQKENI. Trimming took 6 bases from V and 1 from J, leaving 9 bases between them. CDR3 protein: CASSPDGNTEAFF. Written as DNA, the CDR3 is TGTGCCAGCTCCCCGGACGGGAACACTGAAGCTTTCTTT.